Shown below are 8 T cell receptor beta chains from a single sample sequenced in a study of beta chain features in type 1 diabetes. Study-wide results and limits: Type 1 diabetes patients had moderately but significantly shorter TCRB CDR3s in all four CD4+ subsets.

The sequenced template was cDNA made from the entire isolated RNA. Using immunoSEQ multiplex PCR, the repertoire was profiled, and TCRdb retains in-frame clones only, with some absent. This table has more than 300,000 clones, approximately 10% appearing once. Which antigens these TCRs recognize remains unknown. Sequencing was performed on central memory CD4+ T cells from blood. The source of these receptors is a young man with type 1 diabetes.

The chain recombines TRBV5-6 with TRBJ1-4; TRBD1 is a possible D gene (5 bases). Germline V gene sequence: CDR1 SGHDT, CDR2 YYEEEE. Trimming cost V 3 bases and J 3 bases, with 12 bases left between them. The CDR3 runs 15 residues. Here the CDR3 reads CASSSAGRPNEKLFF. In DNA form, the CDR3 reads TGTGCCAGCAGCTCCGCGGGGCGACCTAATGAAAAACTGTTTTTT.

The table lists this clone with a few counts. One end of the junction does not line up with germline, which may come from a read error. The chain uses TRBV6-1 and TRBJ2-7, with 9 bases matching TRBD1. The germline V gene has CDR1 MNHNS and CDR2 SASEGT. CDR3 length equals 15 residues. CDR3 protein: CASRYITGGSDEQYF. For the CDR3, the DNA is TGTGCCAGCAGATATATAACAGGGGGCTCCGACGAGCAGTACTTC.

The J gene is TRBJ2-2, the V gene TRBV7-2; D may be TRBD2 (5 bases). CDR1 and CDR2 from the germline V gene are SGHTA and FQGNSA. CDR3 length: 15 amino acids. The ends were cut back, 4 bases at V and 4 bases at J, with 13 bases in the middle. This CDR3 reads CASSYYRDPTGELFF. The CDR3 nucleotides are TGTGCCAGCAGCTATTACCGGGATCCCACCGGGGAGCTGTTTTTT.

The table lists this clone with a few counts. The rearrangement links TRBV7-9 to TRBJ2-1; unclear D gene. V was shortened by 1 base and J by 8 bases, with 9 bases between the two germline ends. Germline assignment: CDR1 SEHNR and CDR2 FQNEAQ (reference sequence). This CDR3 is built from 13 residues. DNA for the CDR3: TGTGCCAGCAGCTTAGTGGCAGGCGATGAGCAGTTCTTC. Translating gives CASSLVAGDEQFF.

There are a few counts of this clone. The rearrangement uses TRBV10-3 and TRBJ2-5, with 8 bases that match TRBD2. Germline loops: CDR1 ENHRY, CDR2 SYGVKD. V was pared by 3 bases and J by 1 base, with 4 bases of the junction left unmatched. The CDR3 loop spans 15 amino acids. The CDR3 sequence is CAISDSRGAQETQYF. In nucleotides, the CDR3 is TGTGCCATCAGTGACTCGCGGGGGGCCCAAGAGACCCAGTACTTC.

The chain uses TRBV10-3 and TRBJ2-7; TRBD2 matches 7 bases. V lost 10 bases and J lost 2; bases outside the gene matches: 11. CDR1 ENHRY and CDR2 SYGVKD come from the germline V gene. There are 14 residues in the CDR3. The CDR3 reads CATAGGVAAYEQYF. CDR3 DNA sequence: TGTGCCACCGCTGGGGGGGTAGCAGCCTACGAGCAGTACTTC.

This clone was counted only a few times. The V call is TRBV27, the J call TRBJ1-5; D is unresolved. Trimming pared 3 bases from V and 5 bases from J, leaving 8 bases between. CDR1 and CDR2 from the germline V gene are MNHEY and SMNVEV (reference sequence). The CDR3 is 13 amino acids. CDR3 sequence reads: CASSLGQYQPQHF. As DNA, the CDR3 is TGTGCCAGCAGTTTGGGTCAGTATCAGCCCCAGCATTTT.

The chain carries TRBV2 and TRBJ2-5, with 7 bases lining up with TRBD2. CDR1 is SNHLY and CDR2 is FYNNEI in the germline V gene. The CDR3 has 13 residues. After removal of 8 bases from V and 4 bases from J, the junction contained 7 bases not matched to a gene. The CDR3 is CASGGDRRETQYF. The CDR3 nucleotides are TGTGCCAGCGGGGGGGATCGACGAGAGACCCAGTACTTC.